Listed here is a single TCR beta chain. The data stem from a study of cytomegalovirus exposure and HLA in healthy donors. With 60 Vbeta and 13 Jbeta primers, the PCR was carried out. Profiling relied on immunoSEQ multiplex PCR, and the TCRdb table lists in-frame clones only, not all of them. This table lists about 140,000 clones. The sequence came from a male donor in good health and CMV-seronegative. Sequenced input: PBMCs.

CDR3 coding DNA: TGTGCCAGCTCAGGGCAACCCGGGGATGAGCAGTTCTTC. Protein product: CASSGQPGDEQFF. This sequence joins TRBV18 and TRBJ2-1, with D possibly being TRBD2 (5 bases). This CDR3 spans 13 amino acids. Trimming stripped 5 bases from V and 8 bases from J, with 13 bases between. CDR1 and CDR2 from the germline V gene are KGHSH and LQKENI. Full variable domain (rest looked up from reference TRBV18 and TRBJ2-1): NAGVMQNPRHLVRRRGQEARLRCSPMKGHSHVYWYRQLPEEGLKFMVYLQKENIIDESGMPKERFSAEFPKEGPSILRIQQVVRGDSAAYFCASSGQPGDEQFFGPGTRLTVL.